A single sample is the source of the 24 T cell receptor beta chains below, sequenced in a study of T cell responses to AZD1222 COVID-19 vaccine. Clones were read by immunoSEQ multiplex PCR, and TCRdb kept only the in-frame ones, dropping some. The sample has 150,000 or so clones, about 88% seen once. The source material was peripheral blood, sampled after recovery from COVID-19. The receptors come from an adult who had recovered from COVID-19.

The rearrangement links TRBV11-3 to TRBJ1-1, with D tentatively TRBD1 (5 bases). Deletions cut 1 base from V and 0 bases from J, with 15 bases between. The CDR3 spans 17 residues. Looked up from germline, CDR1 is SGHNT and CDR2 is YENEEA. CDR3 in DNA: TGTGCCAGCAGCTTAGGGGGGGGACGGACTATGAACACTGAAGCTTTCTTT. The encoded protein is CASSLGGGRTMNTEAFF.

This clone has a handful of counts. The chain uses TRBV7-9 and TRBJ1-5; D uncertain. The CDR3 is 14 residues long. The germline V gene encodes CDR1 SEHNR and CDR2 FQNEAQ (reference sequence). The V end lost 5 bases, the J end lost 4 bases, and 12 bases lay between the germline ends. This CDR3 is CASSPIGPNQPQHF. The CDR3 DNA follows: TGTGCCAGCAGCCCAATCGGTCCAAATCAGCCCCAGCATTTT.

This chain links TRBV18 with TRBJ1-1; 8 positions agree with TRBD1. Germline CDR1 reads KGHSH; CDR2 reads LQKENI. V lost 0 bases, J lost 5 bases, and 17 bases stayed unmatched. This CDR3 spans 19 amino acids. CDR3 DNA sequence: TGTGCCAGCTCACCACCGAAGGCAGGGGGCGATTTGATGCGGACTGAAGCTTTCTTT. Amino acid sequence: CASSPPKAGGDLMRTEAFF. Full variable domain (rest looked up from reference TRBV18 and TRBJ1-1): NAGVMQNPRHLVRRRGQEARLRCSPMKGHSHVYWYRQLPEEGLKFMVYLQKENIIDESGMPKERFSAEFPKEGPSILRIQQVVRGDSAAYFCASSPPKAGGDLMRTEAFFGQGTRLTVV.

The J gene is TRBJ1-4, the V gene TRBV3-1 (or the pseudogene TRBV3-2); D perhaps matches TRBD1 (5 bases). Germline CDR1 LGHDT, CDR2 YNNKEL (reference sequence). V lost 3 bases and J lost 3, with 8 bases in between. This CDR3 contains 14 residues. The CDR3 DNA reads TGTGCCAGCAGCCAGGGGCCAGCTAATGAAAAACTGTTTTTT. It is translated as CASSQGPANEKLFF.

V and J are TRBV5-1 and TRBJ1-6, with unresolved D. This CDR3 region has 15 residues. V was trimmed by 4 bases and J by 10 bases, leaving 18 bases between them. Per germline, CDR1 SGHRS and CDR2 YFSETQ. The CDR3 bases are TGCGCCAGCAGCCACGGCTTGATGGCTGACTCACCCCTCCACTTT. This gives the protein CASSHGLMADSPLHF. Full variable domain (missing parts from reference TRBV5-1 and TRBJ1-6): KAGVTQTPRYLIKTRGQQVTLSCSPISGHRSVSWYQQTPGQGLQFLFEYFSETQRNKGNFPGRFSGRQFSNSRSEMNVSTLELGDSALYLCASSHGLMADSPLHFGNGTRLTVT.

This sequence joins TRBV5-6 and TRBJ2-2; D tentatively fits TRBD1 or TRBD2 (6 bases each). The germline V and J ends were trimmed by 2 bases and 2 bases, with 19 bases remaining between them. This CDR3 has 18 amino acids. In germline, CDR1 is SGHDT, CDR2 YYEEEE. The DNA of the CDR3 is TGTGCCAGCAGCTTATCTAGGGGAGGTGGGACAAACACCGGGGAGCTGTTTTTT. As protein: CASSLSRGGGTNTGELFF.

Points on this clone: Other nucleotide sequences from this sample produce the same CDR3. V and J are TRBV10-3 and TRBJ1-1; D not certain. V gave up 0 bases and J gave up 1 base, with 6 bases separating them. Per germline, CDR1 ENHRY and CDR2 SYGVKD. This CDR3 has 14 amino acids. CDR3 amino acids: CAISESGSNTEAFF. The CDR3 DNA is TGTGCCATCAGTGAGTCGGGGTCGAACACTGAAGCTTTCTTT.

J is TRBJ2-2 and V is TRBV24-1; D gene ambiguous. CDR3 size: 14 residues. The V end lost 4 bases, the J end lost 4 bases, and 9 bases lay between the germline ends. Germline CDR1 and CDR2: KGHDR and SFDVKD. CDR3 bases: TGTGCCACCAGTGACCCCTGGGTCACCGGGGAGCTGTTTTTT. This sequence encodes CATSDPWVTGELFF.

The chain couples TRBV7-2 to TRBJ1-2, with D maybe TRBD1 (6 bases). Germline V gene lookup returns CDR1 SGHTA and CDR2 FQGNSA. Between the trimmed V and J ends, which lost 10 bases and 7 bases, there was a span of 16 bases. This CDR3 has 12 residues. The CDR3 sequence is CAIDPGAGGYTF. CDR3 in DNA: TGTGCCATCGACCCGGGGGCGGGTGGCTACACCTTC.

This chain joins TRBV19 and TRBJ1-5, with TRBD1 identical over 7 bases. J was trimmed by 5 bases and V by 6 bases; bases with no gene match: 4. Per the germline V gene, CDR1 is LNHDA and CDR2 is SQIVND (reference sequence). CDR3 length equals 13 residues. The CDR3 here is CASRARGDQPQHF. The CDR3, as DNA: TGTGCCAGTAGGGCCAGGGGGGATCAGCCCCAGCATTTT.

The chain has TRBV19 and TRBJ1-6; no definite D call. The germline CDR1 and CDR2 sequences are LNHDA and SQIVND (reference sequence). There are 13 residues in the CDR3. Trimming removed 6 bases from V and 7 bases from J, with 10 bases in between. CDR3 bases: TGTGCCAGTAGGTGGGCAGAAAATTCACCCCTCCACTTT. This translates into CASRWAENSPLHF.

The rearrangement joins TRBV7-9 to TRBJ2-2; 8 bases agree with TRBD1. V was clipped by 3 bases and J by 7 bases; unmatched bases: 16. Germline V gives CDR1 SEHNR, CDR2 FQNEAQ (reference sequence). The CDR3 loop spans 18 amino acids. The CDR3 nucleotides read TGTGCCAGCAGCTTCGGGGGCTGGGACAGGCGAATGGACGGGGAGCTGTTTTTT. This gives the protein CASSFGGWDRRMDGELFF.

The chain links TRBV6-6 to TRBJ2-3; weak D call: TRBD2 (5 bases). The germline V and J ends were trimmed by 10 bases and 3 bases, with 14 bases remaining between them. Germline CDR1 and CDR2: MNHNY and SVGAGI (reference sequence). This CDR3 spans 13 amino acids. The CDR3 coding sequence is TGTGCCATCAAAAAAGCGGCGACAGATACGCAGTATTTT. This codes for CAIKKAATDTQYF.

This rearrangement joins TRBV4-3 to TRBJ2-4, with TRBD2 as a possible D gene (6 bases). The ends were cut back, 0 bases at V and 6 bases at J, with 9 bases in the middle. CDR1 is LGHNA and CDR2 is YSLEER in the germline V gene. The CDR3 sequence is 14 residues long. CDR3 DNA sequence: TGCGCCAGCAGCCAAGATGGAGGGATAAACATTCAGTACTTC. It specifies CASSQDGGINIQYF.

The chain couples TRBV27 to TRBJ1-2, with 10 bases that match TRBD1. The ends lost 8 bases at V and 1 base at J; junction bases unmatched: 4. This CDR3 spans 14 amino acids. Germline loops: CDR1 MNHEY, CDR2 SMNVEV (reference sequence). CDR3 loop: CASGGTGVNYGYTF. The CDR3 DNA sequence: TGTGCCAGCGGCGGGACAGGGGTTAACTATGGCTACACCTTC.

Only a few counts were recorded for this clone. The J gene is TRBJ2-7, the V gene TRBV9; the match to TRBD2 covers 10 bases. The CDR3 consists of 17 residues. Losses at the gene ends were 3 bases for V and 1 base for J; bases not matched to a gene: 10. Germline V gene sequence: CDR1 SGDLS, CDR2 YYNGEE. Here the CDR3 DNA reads TGTGCCAGCAGCGCGGGGCTAGCGGGAGTTTCGTCCTACGAGCAGTACTTC. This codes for CASSAGLAGVSSYEQYF.

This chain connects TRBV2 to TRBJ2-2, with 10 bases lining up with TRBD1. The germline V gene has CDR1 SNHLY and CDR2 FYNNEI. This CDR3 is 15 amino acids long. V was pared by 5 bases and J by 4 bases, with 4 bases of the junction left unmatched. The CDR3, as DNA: TGTGCCAGCAGTAAGAGGACAGGGGGCACCGGGGAGCTGTTTTTT. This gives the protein CASSKRTGGTGELFF.

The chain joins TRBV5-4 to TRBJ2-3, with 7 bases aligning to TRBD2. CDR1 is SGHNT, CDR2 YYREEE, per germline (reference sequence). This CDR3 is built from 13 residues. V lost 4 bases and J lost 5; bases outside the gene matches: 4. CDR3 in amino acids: CASSLAGEDTQYF. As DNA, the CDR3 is TGTGCCAGCAGCCTGGCGGGAGAAGATACGCAGTATTTT.

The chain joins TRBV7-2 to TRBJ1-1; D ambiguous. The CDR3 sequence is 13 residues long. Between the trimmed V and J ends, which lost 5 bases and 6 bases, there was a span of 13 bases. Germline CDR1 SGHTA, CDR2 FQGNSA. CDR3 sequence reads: CASSIYRLAEAFF. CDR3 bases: TGTGCCAGCAGCATATACAGATTGGCTGAAGCTTTCTTT.

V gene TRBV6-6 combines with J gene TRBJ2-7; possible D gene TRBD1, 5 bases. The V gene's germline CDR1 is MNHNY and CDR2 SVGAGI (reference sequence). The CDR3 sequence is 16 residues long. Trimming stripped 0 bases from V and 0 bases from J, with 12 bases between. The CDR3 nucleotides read TGTGCCAGCAGTTACTCGGGGCAGGATACCTCCTACGAGCAGTACTTC. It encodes CASSYSGQDTSYEQYF.

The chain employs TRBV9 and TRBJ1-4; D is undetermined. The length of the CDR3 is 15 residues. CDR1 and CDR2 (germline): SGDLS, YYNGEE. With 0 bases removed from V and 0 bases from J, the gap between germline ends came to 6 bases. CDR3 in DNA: TGTGCCAGCAGCGTAGCAGGAACAACTAATGAAAAACTGTTTTTT. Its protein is CASSVAGTTNEKLFF.

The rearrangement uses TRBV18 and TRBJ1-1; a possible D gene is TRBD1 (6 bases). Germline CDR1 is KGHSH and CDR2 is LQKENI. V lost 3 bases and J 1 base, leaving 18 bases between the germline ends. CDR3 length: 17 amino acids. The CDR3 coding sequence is TGTGCCAGCTCACCTCAGGTCGGGGGCGCGGGGAACACTGAAGCTTTCTTT. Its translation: CASSPQVGGAGNTEAFF.

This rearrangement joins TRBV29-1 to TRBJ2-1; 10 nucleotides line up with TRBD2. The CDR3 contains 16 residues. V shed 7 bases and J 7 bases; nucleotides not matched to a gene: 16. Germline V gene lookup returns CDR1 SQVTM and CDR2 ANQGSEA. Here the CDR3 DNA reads TGCAGCGCCGTGGGAGTTAGCGGGAGGAGAGGGAATGAGCAGTTCTTC. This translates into CSAVGVSGRRGNEQFF.

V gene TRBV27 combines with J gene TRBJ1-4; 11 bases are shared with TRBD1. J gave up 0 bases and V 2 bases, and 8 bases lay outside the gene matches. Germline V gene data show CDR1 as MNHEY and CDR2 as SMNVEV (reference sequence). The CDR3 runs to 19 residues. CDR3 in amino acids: CASSLGTGGHTATNEKLFF. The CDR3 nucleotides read TGTGCCAGCAGTTTAGGGACAGGGGGTCATACGGCAACTAATGAAAAACTGTTTTTT.